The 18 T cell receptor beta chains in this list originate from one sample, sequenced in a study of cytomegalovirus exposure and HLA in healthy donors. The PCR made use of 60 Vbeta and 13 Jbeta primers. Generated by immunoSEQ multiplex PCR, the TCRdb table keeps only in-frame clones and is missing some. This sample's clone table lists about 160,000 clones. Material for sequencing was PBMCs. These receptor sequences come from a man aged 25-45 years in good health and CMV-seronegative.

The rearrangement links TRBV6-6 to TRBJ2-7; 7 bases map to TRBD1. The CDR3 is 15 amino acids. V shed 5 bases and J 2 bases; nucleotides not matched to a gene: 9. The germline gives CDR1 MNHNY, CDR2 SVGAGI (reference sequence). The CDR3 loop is CASSEGQLTTYEQYF. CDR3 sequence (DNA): TGTGCCAGCAGTGAGGGACAGTTAACAACCTACGAGCAGTACTTC.

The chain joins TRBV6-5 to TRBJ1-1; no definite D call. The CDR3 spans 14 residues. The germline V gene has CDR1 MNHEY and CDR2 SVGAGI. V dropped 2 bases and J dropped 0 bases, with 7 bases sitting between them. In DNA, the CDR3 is TGTGCCAGCAGTTACCGGGAGATGAACACTGAAGCTTTCTTT. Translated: CASSYREMNTEAFF.

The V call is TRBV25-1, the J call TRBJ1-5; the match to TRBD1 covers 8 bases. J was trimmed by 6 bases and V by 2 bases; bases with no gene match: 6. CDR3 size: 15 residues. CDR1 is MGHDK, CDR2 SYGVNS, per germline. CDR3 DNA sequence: TGTGCCAGCAGTGAAGCCGGACAGGGCTCTCAGCCCCAGCATTTT. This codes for CASSEAGQGSQPQHF.

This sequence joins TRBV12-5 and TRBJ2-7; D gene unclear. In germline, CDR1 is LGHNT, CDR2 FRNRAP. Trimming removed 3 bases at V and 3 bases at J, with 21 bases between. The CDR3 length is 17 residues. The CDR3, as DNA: TGTGCTAGTGGTTTTCCCCCCACATTTGGCCCGATCTACGAGCAGTACTTC. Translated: CASGFPPTFGPIYEQYF.

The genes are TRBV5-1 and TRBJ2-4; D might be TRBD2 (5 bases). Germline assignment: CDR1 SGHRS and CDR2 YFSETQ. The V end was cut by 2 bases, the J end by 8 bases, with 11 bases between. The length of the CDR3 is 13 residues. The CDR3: CASSFGSADIQYF. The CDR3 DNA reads TGCGCCAGCAGCTTCGGCTCAGCGGACATTCAGTACTTC. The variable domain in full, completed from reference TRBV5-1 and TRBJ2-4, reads KAGVTQTPRYLIKTRGQQVTLSCSPISGHRSVSWYQQTPGQGLQFLFEYFSETQRNKGNFPGRFSGRQFSNSRSEMNVSTLELGDSALYLCASSFGSADIQYFGAGTRLSVL.

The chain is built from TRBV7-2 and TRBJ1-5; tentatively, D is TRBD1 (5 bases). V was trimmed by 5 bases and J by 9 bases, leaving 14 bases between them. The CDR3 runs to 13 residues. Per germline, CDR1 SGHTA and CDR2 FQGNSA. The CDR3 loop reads CASSAQGAAPQHF. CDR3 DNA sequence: TGTGCCAGCAGCGCGCAGGGCGCGGCGCCCCAGCATTTT.

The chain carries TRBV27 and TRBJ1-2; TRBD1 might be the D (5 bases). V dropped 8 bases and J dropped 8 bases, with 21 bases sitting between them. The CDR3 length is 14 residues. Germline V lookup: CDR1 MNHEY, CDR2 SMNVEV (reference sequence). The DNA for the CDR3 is TGTGCCAGCGCTGGGATCGGCAGGGCACCGGGCTACACCTTC. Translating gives CASAGIGRAPGYTF.

The CDR3 sequence is CASSSPGQGAYEQYF. The CDR3 nucleotides are TGTGCCAGCAGCTCCCCGGGACAGGGGGCCTACGAGCAGTACTTC. The chain employs TRBV11-3 and TRBJ2-7; 11 bases are a match to TRBD1. This CDR3 region has 15 residues. The trim removed 4 bases at V and 2 bases at J, leaving 4 bases unmatched. The germline gives CDR1 SGHNT, CDR2 YENEEA.

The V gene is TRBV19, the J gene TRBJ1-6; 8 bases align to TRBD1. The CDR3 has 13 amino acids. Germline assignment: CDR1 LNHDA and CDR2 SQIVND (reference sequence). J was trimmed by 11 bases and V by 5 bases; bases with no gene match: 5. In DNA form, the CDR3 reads TGTGCCAGTAGTCCGGGACAGGAGGCACCCCTCCACTTT. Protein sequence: CASSPGQEAPLHF.

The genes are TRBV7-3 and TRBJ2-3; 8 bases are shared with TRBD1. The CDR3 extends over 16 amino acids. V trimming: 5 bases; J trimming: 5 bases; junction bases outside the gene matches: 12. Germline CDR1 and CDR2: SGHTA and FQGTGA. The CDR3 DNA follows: TGTGCCAGCAGCCCCGGGCAGGGGGCCGACAGAGATACGCAGTATTTT. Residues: CASSPGQGADRDTQYF.

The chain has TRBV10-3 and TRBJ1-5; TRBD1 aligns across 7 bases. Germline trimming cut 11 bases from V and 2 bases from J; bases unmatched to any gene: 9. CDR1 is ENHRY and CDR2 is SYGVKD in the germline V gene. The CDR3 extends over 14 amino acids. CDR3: CASNGDRGNQPQHF. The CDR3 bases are TGTGCCTCCAACGGGGACAGAGGCAATCAGCCCCAGCATTTT.

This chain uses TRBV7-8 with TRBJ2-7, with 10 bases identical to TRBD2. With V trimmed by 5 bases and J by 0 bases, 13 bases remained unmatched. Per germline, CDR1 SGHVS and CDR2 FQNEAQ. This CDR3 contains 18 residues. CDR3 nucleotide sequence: TGTGCCAGCAGCGGACATATAGGGACTAGCGCCTACTCCTACGAGCAGTACTTC. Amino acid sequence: CASSGHIGTSAYSYEQYF.

The CDR3 reads CASSKDRGAGANVLTF. In nucleotides, the CDR3 is TGTGCCAGCAGTAAGGACAGGGGGGCTGGGGCCAACGTCCTGACTTTC. The chain is built from TRBV25-1 and TRBJ2-6, with 10 bases matching TRBD1. The germline gives CDR1 MGHDK, CDR2 SYGVNS. The trim removed 5 bases at V and 2 bases at J, leaving 3 bases unmatched. The length of the CDR3 is 16 residues.

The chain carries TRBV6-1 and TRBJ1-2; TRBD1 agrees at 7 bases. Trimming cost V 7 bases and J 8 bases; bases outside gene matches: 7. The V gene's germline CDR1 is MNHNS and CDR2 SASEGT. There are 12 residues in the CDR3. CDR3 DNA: TGTGCCAGCAAGACAGGGTATGGCGGCTACACCTTC. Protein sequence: CASKTGYGGYTF.

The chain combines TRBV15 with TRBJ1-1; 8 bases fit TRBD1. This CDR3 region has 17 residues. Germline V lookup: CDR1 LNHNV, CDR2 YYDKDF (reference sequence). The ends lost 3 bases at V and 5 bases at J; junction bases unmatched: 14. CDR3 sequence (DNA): TGTGCCACCAGCAGCGTACAGGGGGGTTGGGGTTCGACTGAAGCTTTCTTT. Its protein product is CATSSVQGGWGSTEAFF.

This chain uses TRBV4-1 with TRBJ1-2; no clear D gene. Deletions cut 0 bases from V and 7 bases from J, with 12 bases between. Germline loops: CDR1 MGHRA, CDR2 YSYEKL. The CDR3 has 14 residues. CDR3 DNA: TGCGCCAGCAGCCAAGAGTCGGGAATCGGTGGCTACACCTTC. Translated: CASSQESGIGGYTF.

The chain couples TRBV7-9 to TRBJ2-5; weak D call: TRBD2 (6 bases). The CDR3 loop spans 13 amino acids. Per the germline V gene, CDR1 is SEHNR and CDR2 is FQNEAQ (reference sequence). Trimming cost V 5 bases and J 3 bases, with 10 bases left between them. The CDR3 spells CASSPIAEETQYF. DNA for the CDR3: TGTGCCAGCAGCCCCATAGCGGAAGAGACCCAGTACTTC.

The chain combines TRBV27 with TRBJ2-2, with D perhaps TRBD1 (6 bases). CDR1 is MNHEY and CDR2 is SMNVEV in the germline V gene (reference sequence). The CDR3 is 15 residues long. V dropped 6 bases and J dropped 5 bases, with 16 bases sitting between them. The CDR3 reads CASREGWGQTGELFF. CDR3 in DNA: TGTGCCAGCAGGGAAGGGTGGGGGCAGACCGGGGAGCTGTTTTTT.